Here is one T cell receptor beta chain with its context. Its target is not known. Using immunoSEQ multiplex PCR, the repertoire was profiled, and TCRdb retains in-frame clones only, with some absent. This sample carries roughly 1.5 million clones, around 98% of them seen once, and the ten largest clones take 0.4% to 0.55%. This record comes from a study of shared clonotypes between healthy human individuals. V dropped 5 bases and J dropped 4; count of bases not matched to a gene: 7. Germline CDR1 MNHNY, CDR2 SVGAGI (reference sequence). The CDR3 is 16 residues long. General study points: Richness estimates generally favored naive over memory subsets.

The sample consisted of naive CD4+ T cells sorted from blood. Subset denoted: CD45RA+ positively selected. The clonotype comes from a man in his thirties or forties in good health. J is TRBJ2-3 and V is TRBV6-6; 12 nucleotides line up with TRBD2. DNA for the CDR3: TGTGCCAGCAGTCGAACCCTAGCGGGAGGGGCAGATACGCAGTATTTT. This translates into CASSRTLAGGADTQYF.